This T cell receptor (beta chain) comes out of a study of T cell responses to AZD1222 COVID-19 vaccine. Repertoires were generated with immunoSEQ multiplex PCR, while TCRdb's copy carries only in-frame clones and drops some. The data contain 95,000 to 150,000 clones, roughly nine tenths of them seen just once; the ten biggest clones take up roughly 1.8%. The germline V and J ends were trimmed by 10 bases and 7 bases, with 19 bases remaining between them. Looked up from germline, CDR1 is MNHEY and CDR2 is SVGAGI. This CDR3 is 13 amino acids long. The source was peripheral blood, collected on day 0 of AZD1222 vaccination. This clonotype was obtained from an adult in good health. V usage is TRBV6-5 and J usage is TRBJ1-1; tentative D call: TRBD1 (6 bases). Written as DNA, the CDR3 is TGTGCCACCGGGACACGGTCGATGGGTGAAGCTTTCTTT. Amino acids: CATGTRSMGEAFF.